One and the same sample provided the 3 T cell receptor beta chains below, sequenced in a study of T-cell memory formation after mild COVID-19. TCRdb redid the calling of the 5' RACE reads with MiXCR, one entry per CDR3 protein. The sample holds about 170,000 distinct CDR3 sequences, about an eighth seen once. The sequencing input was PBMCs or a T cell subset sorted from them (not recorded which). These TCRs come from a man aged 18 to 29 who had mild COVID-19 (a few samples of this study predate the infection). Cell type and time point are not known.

The CDR3 coding sequence is TGTGCCAGCAGGTGGACTAGCACAGATACGCAGTATTTT. Translation gives CASRWTSTDTQYF. The V gene is TRBV7-9, the J gene TRBJ2-3; tentatively, D is TRBD2 (5 bases). The CDR3 contains 13 residues. V was pared by 6 bases and J by 0 bases, with 7 bases between. Germline V gene data show CDR1 as SEHNR and CDR2 as FQNEAQ (reference sequence).

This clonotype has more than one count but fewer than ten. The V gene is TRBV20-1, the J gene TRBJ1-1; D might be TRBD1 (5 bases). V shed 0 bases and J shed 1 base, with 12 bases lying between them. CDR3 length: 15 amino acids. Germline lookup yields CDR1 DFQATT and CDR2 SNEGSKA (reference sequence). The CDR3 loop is CSARDPGRANTEAFF. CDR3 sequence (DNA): TGCAGTGCTAGAGATCCCGGCAGGGCGAACACTGAAGCTTTCTTT.

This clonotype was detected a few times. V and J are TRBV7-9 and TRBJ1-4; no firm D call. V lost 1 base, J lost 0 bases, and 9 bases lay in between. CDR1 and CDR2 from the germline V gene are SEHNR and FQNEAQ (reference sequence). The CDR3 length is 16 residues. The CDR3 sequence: CASSLGPKPTNEKLFF. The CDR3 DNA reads TGTGCCAGCAGCTTAGGGCCGAAACCAACTAATGAAAAACTGTTTTTT.